What follows describes a single T cell receptor (beta chain). This sample was included in a study of a mutant IDH1 vaccine in newly diagnosed glioma. Clones were sequenced by immunoSEQ multiplex PCR, and TCRdb holds only the in-frame ones, with some missing. The sample contains about 69,000 clones, about 86% of which appear only once. CDR3 length: 15 residues. CDR1 GTSNPN and CDR2 SVGIG come from the germline V gene (reference sequence). The junction had 10 bases not matched to a gene; V was cut back by 3 bases and J by 4 bases. Time point defined: baseline, week 1 (first vaccination visit). Treatment indicated: pre-vaccination baseline after standard-of-care therapy.

The chain employs TRBV30 and TRBJ2-7; 9 bases map to TRBD1. The receptor was derived from a man younger than 45 with glioma. The specimen comprised PBMCs, sampled from a glioma patient treated with radiotherapy, temozolomide or both. The chain's CDR3 is CAWRDPGQGDYEQYF. CDR3 nucleotide sequence: TGTGCCTGGAGGGATCCGGGACAGGGTGATTACGAGCAGTACTTC.